Detailed here is one T cell receptor (beta chain). What it binds is unknown. From the RT-PCR reads, TCRdb called clonotypes with MiXCR, one entry per CDR3 protein. The data contain 250,000 to 350,000 distinct CDR3 sequences, about 20% of them singletons. The sample comes from a study of response to subunit inactivated influenza vaccine. General study findings and limits: Researchers suggested that each seasonal influenza vaccination recruits few new T cells.

The CDR3 is 15 amino acids. Germline CDR1 and CDR2: SGHVS and FQNEAQ. With 5 bases removed from V and 6 bases from J, the gap between germline ends came to 17 bases. The receptor was derived from a man between 50 and 70 years old who received an inactivated influenza vaccine. The chain links TRBV7-8 to TRBJ1-5; D remains ambiguous. Material: PBMCs from blood, obtained about 20 months after vaccination. DNA of the CDR3: TGTGCCAGCAGCCCTCGGAGGGTCGAGGGTCAGCCCCAGCATTTT. This codes for CASSPRRVEGQPQHF.